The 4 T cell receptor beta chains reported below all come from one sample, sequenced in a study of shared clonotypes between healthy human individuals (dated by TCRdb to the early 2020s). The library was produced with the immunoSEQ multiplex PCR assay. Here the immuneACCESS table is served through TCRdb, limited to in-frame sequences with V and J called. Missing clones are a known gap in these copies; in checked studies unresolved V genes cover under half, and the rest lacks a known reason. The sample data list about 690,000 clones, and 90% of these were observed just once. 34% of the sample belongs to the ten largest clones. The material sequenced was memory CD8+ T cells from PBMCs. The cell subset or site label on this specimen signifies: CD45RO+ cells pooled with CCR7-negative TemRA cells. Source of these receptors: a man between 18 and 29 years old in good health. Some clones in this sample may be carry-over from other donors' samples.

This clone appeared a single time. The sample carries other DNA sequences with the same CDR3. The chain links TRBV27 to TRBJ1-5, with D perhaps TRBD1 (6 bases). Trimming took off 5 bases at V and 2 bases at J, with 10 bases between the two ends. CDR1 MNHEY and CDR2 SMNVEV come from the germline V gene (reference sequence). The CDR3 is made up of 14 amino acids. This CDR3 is CASSPRQGNQPQHF. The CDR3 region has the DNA TGTGCCAGCAGTCCACGACAGGGCAATCAGCCCCAGCATTTT.

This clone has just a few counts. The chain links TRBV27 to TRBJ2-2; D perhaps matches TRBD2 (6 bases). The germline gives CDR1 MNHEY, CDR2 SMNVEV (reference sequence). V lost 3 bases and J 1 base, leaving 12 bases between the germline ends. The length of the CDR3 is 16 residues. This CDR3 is CASSFLGLKNTGELFF. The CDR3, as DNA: TGTGCCAGCAGTTTTTTGGGACTCAAGAACACCGGGGAGCTGTTTTTT.

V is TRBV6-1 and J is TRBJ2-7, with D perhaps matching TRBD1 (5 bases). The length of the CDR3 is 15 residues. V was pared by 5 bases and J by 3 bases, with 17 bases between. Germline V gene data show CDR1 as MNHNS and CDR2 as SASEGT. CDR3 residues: CASSIRTTPNYEQYF. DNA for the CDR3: TGTGCCAGCAGTATCAGGACAACACCGAACTACGAGCAGTACTTC.

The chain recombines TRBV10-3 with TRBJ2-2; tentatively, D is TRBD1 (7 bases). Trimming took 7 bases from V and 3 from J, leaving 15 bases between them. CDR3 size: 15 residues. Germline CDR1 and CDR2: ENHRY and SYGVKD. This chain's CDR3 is CAIKDSRGDTGELFF. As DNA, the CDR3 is TGTGCCATCAAAGACTCCAGGGGGGACACCGGGGAGCTGTTTTTT.